This TCR beta chain was recovered during a study of OX40 agonist ivuxolimab in advanced cancers. Across the whole study: With a range of roughly 20 to 85, age averaged roughly 60 years, and about 82% were male.

The data were produced by immunoSEQ multiplex PCR, yet TCRdb's version contains in-frame clones alone and is incomplete. This table has about 52,000 clones, around 94% appearing once. About this clone itself: The antigen is undetermined.

Study results and limitations: Dose levels from 0.1 to 3.0 mg/kg saw CD4+ and CD8+ blood T cells expand clonally by week 6.

Drawing of blood for sampling happened at baseline, at cycle 4 day 1, and at cycle 7 day 1. The V end was cut by 3 bases, the J end by 7 bases, with 12 bases between. The CDR3 runs 14 residues. Germline V gene lookup returns CDR1 LNHNV and CDR2 YYDKDF (reference sequence). The TCR was taken from an adult with an advanced solid tumor such as melanoma, head and neck, liver or kidney cancer. The sample consisted of CD4+ or CD8+ T cells sorted from blood, taken in a trial of the OX40 agonist ivuxolimab. The chain combines TRBV15 with TRBJ2-2, with a weak D call TRBD1 (6 bases). CDR3 loop: CATSSLQGIGELFF. The CDR3 nucleotides are TGTGCCACCAGCAGCCTACAGGGTATCGGGGAGCTGTTTTTT.